The entry below describes one T cell receptor (beta chain). The data belong to a study of T cell changes during pregnancy in multiple sclerosis. Trimming took 5 bases from V and 4 from J; bases not matched to a gene: 10. The CDR3 has 16 residues. Germline CDR1 is LGHNA and CDR2 is YNFKEQ. TCRdb keeps only in-frame clones here, not all; method: immunoSEQ multiplex PCR. The table records fewer than 110,000 clones, about 90% of them present only once. The clonotype originates from a female donor with multiple sclerosis, enrolled in a pregnancy study. Sequencing used peripheral blood, obtained in the second trimester of pregnancy. The chain recombines TRBV4-2 with TRBJ2-2; 7 bases map to TRBD1. As DNA, the CDR3 is TGTGCCAGCAGCTTTAAGACAGGGAAGGGCACCGGGGAGCTGTTTTTT. Its translation: CASSFKTGKGTGELFF.